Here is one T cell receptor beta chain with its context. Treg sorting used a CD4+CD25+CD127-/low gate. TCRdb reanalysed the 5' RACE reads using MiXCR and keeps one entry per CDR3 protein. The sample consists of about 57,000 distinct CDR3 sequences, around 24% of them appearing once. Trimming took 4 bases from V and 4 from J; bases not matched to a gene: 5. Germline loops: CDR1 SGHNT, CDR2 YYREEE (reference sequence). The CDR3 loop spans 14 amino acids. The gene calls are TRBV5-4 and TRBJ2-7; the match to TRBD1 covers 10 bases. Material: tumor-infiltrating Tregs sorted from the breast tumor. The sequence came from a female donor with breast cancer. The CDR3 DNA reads TGTGCCAGCAGCCCTGACAGGGGGCGTTACGAGCAGTACTTC. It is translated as CASSPDRGRYEQYF.